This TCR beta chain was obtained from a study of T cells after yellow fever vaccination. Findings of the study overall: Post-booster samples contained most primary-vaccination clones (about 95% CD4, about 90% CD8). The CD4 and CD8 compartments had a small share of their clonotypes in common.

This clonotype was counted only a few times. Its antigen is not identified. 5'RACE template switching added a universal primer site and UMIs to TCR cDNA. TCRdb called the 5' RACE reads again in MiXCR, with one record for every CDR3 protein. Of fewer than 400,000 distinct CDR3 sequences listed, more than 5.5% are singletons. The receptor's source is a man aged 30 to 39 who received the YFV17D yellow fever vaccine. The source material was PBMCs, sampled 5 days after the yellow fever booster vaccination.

CDR3 region: CASSFGRESYEQYF. The CDR3 DNA is TGTGCCAGCAGTTTCGGGCGGGAGTCCTACGAGCAGTACTTC. The chain recombines TRBV27 with TRBJ2-7, with 7 bases identical to TRBD2. CDR3 length: 14 amino acids. Trimming cost V 3 bases and J 1 base; bases outside gene matches: 3. Germline CDR1 reads MNHEY; CDR2 reads SMNVEV (reference sequence).